This T cell receptor (beta chain) was recovered during a study of blood T cell repertoires in COVID-19. Overall study context: There were acute and convalescent COVID-19 samples, and they came from the United States, Italy and Spain. In each case, the material was cDNA or gDNA derived from T cells, B-cell-depleted T cells, or PBMCs.

Original analysis: Reference gene primer amplification in the assay estimated nucleated cell counts. The assay was immunoSEQ multiplex PCR, and TCRdb's table has in-frame clones only and misses some. The V and J calls and clone size are taken from that table; D and trimming were inferred from the DNA. The table includes some 15,000 clones, around nine tenths detected once. This CDR3 contains 13 residues. The germline CDR1 and CDR2 sequences are MNHEY and SVGAGI. V shed 4 bases, J shed 4 bases, and the junction held 2 bases outside the gene matches. The V and J genes are TRBV6-5 and TRBJ1-1; 8 bases map to TRBD1. The TCR comes from a human donor in a cohort sampled during active COVID-19. The specimen sequenced was peripheral blood. CDR3 DNA sequence: TGTGCCAGCAGTTTTACAGGGGGCACTGAAGCTTTCTTT. Translation gives CASSFTGGTEAFF.